The 10 T cell receptor beta chains presented below share a single source sample, sequenced in a study of Ad26.COV2.S vaccination and SARS-CoV-2 variants. Treatment defined: roughly 19 received Ad26.COV2.S at low or high dose, single or two shots; several received placebo; per-sample allocation not given. The investigators took samples on day 63 after the first vaccine or placebo injection. Using immunoSEQ multiplex PCR, the repertoire was profiled, and TCRdb retains in-frame clones only, with some absent. The sample records hundreds of thousands of clones, around 92% being singletons. This specimen was peripheral blood, taken in a trial of Ad26.COV2.S vaccine versus placebo. Receptors originate from a person between 18 and 60 years old who received the Ad26.COV2.S COVID-19 vaccine or a placebo.

This chain connects TRBV7-2 to TRBJ2-5; D remains unclear. This CDR3 comprises 15 residues. V lost 1 base to trimming and J lost 1 base, with 10 bases between them. The V gene's germline CDR1 is SGHTA and CDR2 FQGNSA. The CDR3 spells CASSLVRHTQETQYF. CDR3 in DNA: TGTGCCAGCAGCTTAGTCCGACATACCCAAGAGACCCAGTACTTC.

This clone was seen a handful of times. The chain recombines TRBV27 with TRBJ1-1; D is unresolved. The CDR3 loop spans 14 amino acids. Trimming cost V 5 bases and J 1 base, with 11 bases left between them. The germline V gene has CDR1 MNHEY and CDR2 SMNVEV (reference sequence). CDR3 loop: CASSLYDSNTEAFF. As DNA, the CDR3 is TGTGCCAGCAGTCTTTACGACTCGAACACTGAAGCTTTCTTT.

This rearrangement joins TRBV5-1 to TRBJ2-7; 9 bases agree with TRBD1. Losses at the gene ends were 1 base for V and 1 base for J; bases not matched to a gene: 3. The CDR3 extends over 15 amino acids. The germline V gene encodes CDR1 SGHRS and CDR2 YFSETQ. CDR3 loop: CASSLTGTGSYEQYF. The CDR3 nucleotides are TGCGCCAGCAGCTTGACTGGGACAGGGTCCTACGAGCAGTACTTC.

The rearrangement links TRBV6-5 to TRBJ1-1; D not certain. Trimming removed 0 bases from V and 8 bases from J, with 16 bases in between. The CDR3 runs to 15 residues. Germline V lookup: CDR1 MNHEY, CDR2 SVGAGI. The CDR3 here is CASSYSISRGSEAFF. CDR3 in DNA: TGTGCCAGCAGTTACTCAATCTCGCGGGGATCGGAAGCTTTCTTT.

The chain carries TRBV3-1 (or the pseudogene TRBV3-2) and TRBJ2-2, with D maybe TRBD1 (6 bases). Per germline, CDR1 LGHDT and CDR2 YNNKEL (reference sequence). The V end lost 5 bases, the J end lost 1 base, and 11 bases lay between the germline ends. The length of the CDR3 is 15 residues. CDR3 nucleotides: TGTGCCAGCAGCGGGGTCAGGGGGAACACCGGGGAGCTGTTTTTT. Translating it yields CASSGVRGNTGELFF.

This clone was observed once. The chain links TRBV10-2 to TRBJ2-7; possibly TRBD1 for D (5 bases). The CDR3 has 15 amino acids. Trimming removed 6 bases from V and 2 bases from J, with 17 bases in between. Germline V CDR1 and CDR2: WSHSY, SAAADI. Written as DNA, the CDR3 is TGCGCCAGCAGAGAAAATATGGGGCCAACCTACGAGCAGTACTTC. It encodes CASRENMGPTYEQYF.

The gene calls are TRBV29-1 and TRBJ1-2, with TRBD1 identical over 8 bases. This CDR3 has 17 amino acids. V was pared by 4 bases and J by 4 bases, with 17 bases of the junction left unmatched. From germline, CDR1 is SQVTM and CDR2 ANQGSEA. The CDR3 protein is CSVGKTGVYFSPYGYTF. The CDR3 DNA reads as TGCAGCGTTGGAAAGACAGGGGTTTACTTTTCCCCCTATGGCTACACCTTC.

This sequence joins TRBV10-3 and TRBJ2-6; the D gene is possibly TRBD1 (6 bases). The CDR3 totals 17 residues. The V end lost 6 bases, the J end lost 2 bases, and 17 bases lay between the germline ends. Germline V gene sequence: CDR1 ENHRY, CDR2 SYGVKD. Here the CDR3 DNA reads TGTGCCATCAGCAAGACAGGCAGTGGCGCTGGGGCCAACGTCCTGACTTTC. Its protein is CAISKTGSGAGANVLTF.

V is TRBV24-1 and J is TRBJ2-3; weak D call: TRBD1 (6 bases). There are 17 residues in the CDR3. Per germline, CDR1 KGHDR and CDR2 SFDVKD. Trimming removed 4 bases at V and 0 bases at J, with 16 bases between. This CDR3 is CATSELPGHPSTDTQYF. The CDR3, as DNA: TGTGCCACCAGTGAACTACCGGGACACCCTAGCACAGATACGCAGTATTTT.

The chain links TRBV5-4 to TRBJ2-4; 9 positions agree with TRBD1. V shed 2 bases, J shed 6 bases, and the junction held 6 bases outside the gene matches. The CDR3 is made up of 15 amino acids. Germline values: CDR1 SGHNT, CDR2 YYREEE (reference sequence). The CDR3 protein is CASSLGTGMLNIQYF. Here the CDR3 DNA reads TGTGCCAGCAGCTTAGGGACAGGGATGTTAAACATTCAGTACTTC.